This T cell receptor beta chain derives from a study of T-cell memory formation after mild COVID-19. Study at large: Largely donor-specific TCR clusters were found.

This clonotype was detected only a few times. cDNA libraries for TCR alpha and TCR beta, carrying sample barcodes and UMIs, came from 5'RACE with constant-segment primers. TCRdb processed the 5' RACE reads anew with MiXCR; each CDR3 protein has one entry. The sample carries about 160,000 distinct CDR3 sequences, roughly a third recorded once. V lost 5 bases to trimming and J lost 8 bases, with 19 bases between them. This CDR3 is built from 15 residues. Germline CDR1 SGHVS, CDR2 FQNEAQ. This TCR was recovered from an adult woman who had mild COVID-19 (a few samples of this study predate the infection). Cell type and time point are not known. The sample comprised PBMCs or a T cell subset sorted from them (not recorded which). This rearrangement joins TRBV7-8 to TRBJ1-5; possibly TRBD1 for D (5 bases). As DNA, the CDR3 is TGTGCCAGCAGCCGGAGCGGAGGGGTCGGGGAGCCCCAGCATTTT. Protein product: CASSRSGGVGEPQHF.